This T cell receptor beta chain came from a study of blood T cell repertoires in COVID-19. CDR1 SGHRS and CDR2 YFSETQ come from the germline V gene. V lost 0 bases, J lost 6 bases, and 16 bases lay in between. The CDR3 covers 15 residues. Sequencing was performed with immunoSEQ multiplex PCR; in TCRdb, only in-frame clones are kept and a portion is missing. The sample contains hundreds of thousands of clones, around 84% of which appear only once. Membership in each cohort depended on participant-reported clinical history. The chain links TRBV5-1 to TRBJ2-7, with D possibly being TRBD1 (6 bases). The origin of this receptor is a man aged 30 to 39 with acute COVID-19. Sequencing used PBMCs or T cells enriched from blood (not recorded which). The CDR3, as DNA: TGCGCCAGCAGCTTGGGTGGGGGCGCGGGTTCCGAGCAGTACTTC. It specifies CASSLGGGAGSEQYF.